One and the same sample provided the 17 T cell receptor beta chains below, sequenced in a study of quantifying T cell responses using KT2 cells. Across the whole study: cDNA was made from DNase-treated RNA using alpha and beta constant primers.

Each cDNA got a UMI-containing oligo ligated at its 3' end. An equimolar mix of RC1.1 and RC1.2 primed the beta chain across TRBC1 and TRBC2. TCRdb analysed the UMI-ligation and nested PCR reads with MiXCR anew, one entry per CDR3 protein. Among about 30,000 distinct CDR3 sequences listed, approximately 7% were seen once. What was sequenced was PBMCs spiked with cells of the T cell clone KT2. These receptor sequences come from a human donor.

The V call is TRBV5-4, the J call TRBJ2-3, with D uncertain. Germline CDR1 is SGHNT and CDR2 is YYREEE (reference sequence). V dropped 1 base and J dropped 4 bases, with 7 bases sitting between them. The CDR3 extends over 13 amino acids. CDR3 sequence (DNA): TGTGCCAGCAGCTTGTTCGTGGCAGATACGCAGTATTTT. Amino acid sequence: CASSLFVADTQYF. The complete variable domain, with remaining parts taken from reference TRBV5-4 and TRBJ2-3, reads ETGVTQSPTHLIKTRGQQVTLRCSSQSGHNTVSWYQQALGQGPQFIFQYYREEENGRGNFPPRFSGLQFPNYSSELNVNALELDDSALYLCASSLFVADTQYFGPGTRLTVL.

This clonotype appeared many times. The gene calls are TRBV5-1 and TRBJ2-1; 8 bases are shared with TRBD2. The V gene end was trimmed by 1 base and the J gene end by 4 bases; junction bases not matched to a gene: 19. The germline gives CDR1 SGHRS, CDR2 YFSETQ. The CDR3 covers 20 residues. The CDR3 here is CASSLMPGQTGGPMYNEQFF. CDR3 coding DNA: TGCGCCAGCAGCTTGATGCCAGGCCAGACGGGAGGGCCTATGTACAATGAGCAGTTCTTC.

This clonotype was seen many times. This sequence joins TRBV2 and TRBJ2-1; 10 bases are a match to TRBD2. Germline loops: CDR1 SNHLY, CDR2 FYNNEI. This CDR3 region has 16 residues. Germline trimming cut 5 bases from V and 4 bases from J; bases unmatched to any gene: 8. The CDR3 region is CASSPLAGGSYNEQFF. The CDR3 region has the DNA TGTGCCAGCAGTCCGTTAGCGGGGGGTTCATACAATGAGCAGTTCTTC.

This clonotype was seen at least ten times. The CDR3, as DNA: TGTGCCAGCAGTCCGAAGTCCCAGGGTCGAGAGACCCAGTACTTC. Translating it yields CASSPKSQGRETQYF. The chain joins TRBV7-8 to TRBJ2-5; D is possibly TRBD1 (5 bases). The CDR3 sequence is 15 residues long. Germline-derived CDR1 and CDR2 are SGHVS and FQNEAQ. V shed 6 bases and J shed 4 bases, with 18 bases lying between them. The full variable domain, rest sourced from reference TRBV7-8 and TRBJ2-5, is GAGVSQSPRYKVAKRGQDVALRCDPISGHVSLFWYQQALGQGPEFLTYFQNEAQLDKSGLPSDRFFAERPEGSVSTLKIQRTQQEDSAVYLCASSPKSQGRETQYFGPGTRLLVL.

Sample share makes this clonotype medium-sized. V and J are TRBV6-4 and TRBJ2-3; 10 bases align to TRBD2. Germline V lookup: CDR1 MRHNA, CDR2 SNTAGT. This CDR3 spans 16 amino acids. V was clipped by 0 bases and J by 1 base; unmatched bases: 1. The CDR3 DNA reads as TGTGCCAGCAGTGACTCCGGGACTAGCGGCACAGATACGCAGTATTTT. This translates into CASSDSGTSGTDTQYF.

This clonotype occurred many times. This chain links TRBV20-1 with TRBJ2-1; TRBD2 is a possible D gene (7 bases). CDR1 and CDR2 from the germline V gene are DFQATT and SNEGSKA (reference sequence). The V end was cut by 0 bases, the J end by 4 bases, with 16 bases between. The CDR3 totals 16 residues. CDR3 sequence: CSARDGGRGRYNEQFF. In nucleotides, the CDR3 is TGCAGTGCTAGAGATGGGGGGCGGGGGAGATACAATGAGCAGTTCTTC.

The chain recombines TRBV27 with TRBJ2-7, with D unclear. Trimming removed 7 bases at V and 3 bases at J, with 7 bases between. The CDR3 is 11 residues long. From germline, CDR1 is MNHEY and CDR2 SMNVEV (reference sequence). Written as DNA, the CDR3 is TGTGCCAGCATTGATCGCTACGAGCAGTACTTC. It codes for CASIDRYEQYF.

In this sample, this clonotype turned up many times. The chain combines TRBV20-1 with TRBJ1-5; D is uncertain. CDR1 is DFQATT, CDR2 SNEGSKA, per germline (reference sequence). The CDR3 sequence is 16 residues long. V lost 1 base and J lost 2, with 15 bases in between. The CDR3 spells CSARGTERWGNQPQHF. For the CDR3, the DNA is TGCAGTGCTAGAGGGACCGAACGGTGGGGCAATCAGCCCCAGCATTTT.

At least ten counts were recorded for this clonotype. The gene calls are TRBV6-2 or TRBV6-3 and TRBJ2-7; TRBD2 aligns across 7 bases. The V and J ends lost 5 bases and 6 bases, in that order; junction bases with no gene match: 4. Germline V gene data show CDR1 as MNHEY and CDR2 as SVGEGT. This CDR3 spans 12 amino acids. The CDR3 region has the DNA TGTGCCAGCAGTCGAGCGGGGTTCGAGCAGTACTTC. This encodes CASSRAGFEQYF.

This clonotype was found many times. This chain joins TRBV6-4 and TRBJ2-5, with TRBD2 identical over 11 bases. CDR1 MRHNA and CDR2 SNTAGT come from the germline V gene. CDR3 length: 15 amino acids. With 6 bases clipped from V and 2 bases from J, the junction kept 5 bases outside the gene matches. The DNA of the CDR3 is TGTGCCAGCAGCCCCGTAGCGGGGGGGCAAGAGACCCAGTACTTC. It specifies CASSPVAGGQETQYF.

This clonotype was counted many times. The chain joins TRBV13 to TRBJ2-7; TRBD1 is a possible D gene (5 bases). V shed 4 bases and J shed 2 bases, with 15 bases lying between them. The germline CDR1 and CDR2 sequences are PRHDT and FYEKMQ (reference sequence). The CDR3 runs 15 residues. The CDR3 nucleotides are TGTGCCAGCAGCTCCCGACAGAGCGCAACCTACGAGCAGTACTTC. This encodes CASSSRQSATYEQYF.

This clonotype was seen at least ten times. The chain is built from TRBV29-1 and TRBJ2-7, with D perhaps matching TRBD1 (7 bases). Trimming removed 5 bases from V and 5 bases from J, with 13 bases in between. Germline values: CDR1 SQVTM, CDR2 ANQGSEA. The CDR3 extends over 12 amino acids. As DNA, the CDR3 is TGCAGCGTTTCAGGGGGGCGCGACGAGCAGTACTTC. Residues: CSVSGGRDEQYF.

The chain carries TRBV29-1 and TRBJ2-3, with 10 positions matching TRBD1. Germline V lookup: CDR1 SQVTM, CDR2 ANQGSEA. V shed 4 bases, J shed 4 bases, and the junction held 2 bases outside the gene matches. This CDR3 spans 13 amino acids. CDR3 DNA: TGCAGCGTTGGGGGACAGGGGCCAGATACGCAGTATTTT. This sequence encodes CSVGGQGPDTQYF.

The chain carries TRBV15 and TRBJ1-1, with a possible D match to TRBD1 (6 bases). V gave up 5 bases and J gave up 1 base, with 17 bases separating them. This CDR3 region has 16 residues. Germline V gene lookup returns CDR1 LNHNV and CDR2 YYDKDF (reference sequence). CDR3 in amino acids: CATSEGGPHTNTEAFF. The CDR3 bases are TGTGCCACCAGCGAGGGGGGACCACATACGAACACTGAAGCTTTCTTT.

This clonotype was recorded a few times. This chain links TRBV12-3 or TRBV12-4 with TRBJ2-7, with TRBD2 as a possible D gene (6 bases). The V and J ends lost 3 bases and 2 bases respectively, with 20 bases between them. CDR3 length equals 17 residues. The CDR3 loop reads CASSFTGGGMGTYEQYF. For the CDR3, the DNA is TGTGCCAGCAGTTTCACCGGAGGAGGGATGGGAACCTACGAGCAGTACTTC.

This clonotype has a count of ten or more. The chain carries TRBV6-1 and TRBJ1-5; D might be TRBD1 (5 bases). Germline V gives CDR1 MNHNS, CDR2 SASEGT. The CDR3 is made up of 15 amino acids. V shed 1 base and J shed 3 bases, with 10 bases lying between them. In DNA form, the CDR3 reads TGTGCCAGCAGTGAAGGGGCAGGGTACAATCAGCCCCAGCATTTT. Its protein is CASSEGAGYNQPQHF.

This clonotype showed up many times. The rearrangement joins TRBV2 to TRBJ2-3, with TRBD1 as a possible D gene (5 bases). CDR3 length equals 13 residues. V lost 5 bases and J lost 4, with 10 bases in between. Germline V gene sequence: CDR1 SNHLY, CDR2 FYNNEI. CDR3 coding DNA: TGTGCCAGCAGTCTAAGGGGCCCAGATACGCAGTATTTT. Its translation is CASSLRGPDTQYF.